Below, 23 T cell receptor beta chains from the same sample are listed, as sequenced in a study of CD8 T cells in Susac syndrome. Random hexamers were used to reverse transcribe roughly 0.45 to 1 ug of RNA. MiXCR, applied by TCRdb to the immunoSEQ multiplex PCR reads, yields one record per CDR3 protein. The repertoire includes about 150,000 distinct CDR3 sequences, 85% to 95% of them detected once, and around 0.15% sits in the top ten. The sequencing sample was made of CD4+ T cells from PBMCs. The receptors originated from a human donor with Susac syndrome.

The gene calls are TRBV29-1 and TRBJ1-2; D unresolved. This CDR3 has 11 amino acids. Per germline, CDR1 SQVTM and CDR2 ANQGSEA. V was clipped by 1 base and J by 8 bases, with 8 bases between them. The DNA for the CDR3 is TGCAGCGTTGAAGGAATAGGCGGCTACACCTTC. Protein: CSVEGIGGYTF.

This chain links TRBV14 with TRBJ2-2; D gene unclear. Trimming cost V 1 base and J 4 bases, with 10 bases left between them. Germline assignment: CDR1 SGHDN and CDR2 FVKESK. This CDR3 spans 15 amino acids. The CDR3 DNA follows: TGTGCCAGCAGCCAAGTTATCAGCAGCACCGGGGAGCTGTTTTTT. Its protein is CASSQVISSTGELFF.

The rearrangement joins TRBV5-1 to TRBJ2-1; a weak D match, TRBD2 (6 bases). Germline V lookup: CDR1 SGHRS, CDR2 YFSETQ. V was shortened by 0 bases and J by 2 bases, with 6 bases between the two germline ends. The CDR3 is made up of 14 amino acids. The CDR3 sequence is CASSLGLAYNEQFF. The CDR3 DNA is TGCGCCAGCAGCTTGGGACTAGCCTACAATGAGCAGTTCTTC.

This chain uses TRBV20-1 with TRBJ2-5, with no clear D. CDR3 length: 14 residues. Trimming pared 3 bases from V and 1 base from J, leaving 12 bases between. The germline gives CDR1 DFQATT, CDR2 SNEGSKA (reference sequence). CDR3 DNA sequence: TGCAGTGCTAGCCCTCGACGTGGCCAAGAGACCCAGTACTTC. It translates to CSASPRRGQETQYF.

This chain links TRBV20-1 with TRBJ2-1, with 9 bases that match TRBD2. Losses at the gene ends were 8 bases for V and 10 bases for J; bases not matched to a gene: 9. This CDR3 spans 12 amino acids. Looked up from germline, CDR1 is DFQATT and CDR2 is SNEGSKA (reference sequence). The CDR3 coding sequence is TGCAGTCCTCTAGCGGGGTGGGGCGAGCAGTTCTTC. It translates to CSPLAGWGEQFF.

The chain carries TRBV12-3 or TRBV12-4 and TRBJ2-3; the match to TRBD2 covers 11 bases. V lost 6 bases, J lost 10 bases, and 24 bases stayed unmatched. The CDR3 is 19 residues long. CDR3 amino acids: CASRISPLIAGGQDGAQYF. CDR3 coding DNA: TGTGCCAGCAGAATCAGTCCCTTAATAGCGGGGGGGCAGGATGGGGCGCAGTATTTT.

CDR3 sequence: CASSTRGVAATEAFF. CDR3 bases: TGCGCCAGCAGTACCCGGGGGGTGGCGGCGACTGAAGCTTTCTTT. This rearrangement joins TRBV5-1 to TRBJ1-1; TRBD1 is a possible D gene (5 bases). V was cut by 5 bases and J by 5 bases, with 19 bases left in between. The CDR3 has 15 amino acids. CDR1 and CDR2 (germline): SGHRS, YFSETQ.

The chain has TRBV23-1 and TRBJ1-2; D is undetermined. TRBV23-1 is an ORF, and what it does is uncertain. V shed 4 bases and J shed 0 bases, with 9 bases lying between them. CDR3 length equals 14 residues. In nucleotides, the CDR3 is TGCGCCAGCAGTCTCAAGGAAGCTAACTATGGCTACACCTTC. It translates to CASSLKEANYGYTF.

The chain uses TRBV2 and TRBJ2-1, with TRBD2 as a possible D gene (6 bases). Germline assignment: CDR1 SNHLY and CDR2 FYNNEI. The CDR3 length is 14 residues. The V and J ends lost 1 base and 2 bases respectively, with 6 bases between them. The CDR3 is CASSEGGAYNEQFF. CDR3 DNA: TGTGCCAGCAGTGAAGGGGGGGCCTACAATGAGCAGTTCTTC.

CDR3: CASSHNWLGEQYF. The CDR3 DNA reads TGTGCCAGCAGCCACAACTGGCTAGGCGAGCAGTACTTC. The chain is built from TRBV3-1 and TRBJ2-7; no definite D call. Germline assignment: CDR1 LGHDT and CDR2 YNNKEL (reference sequence). V lost 3 bases to trimming and J lost 6 bases, with 12 bases between them. The CDR3 contains 13 residues.

CDR3 nucleotides: TGTGCCAGCAGTTTGGACAGGCTTGACCAGGAGCTGTTTTTT. Translated, it gives CASSLDRLDQELFF. The rearrangement links TRBV12-3 or TRBV12-4 to TRBJ2-2, with 7 bases lining up with TRBD1. The CDR3 sequence is 14 residues long. V lost 3 bases and J lost 10; bases outside the gene matches: 8.

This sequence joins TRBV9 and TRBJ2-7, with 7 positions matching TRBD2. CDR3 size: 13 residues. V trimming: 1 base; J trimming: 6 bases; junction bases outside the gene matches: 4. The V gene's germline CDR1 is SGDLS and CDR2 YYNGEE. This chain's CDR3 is CASSVLSGGEQYF. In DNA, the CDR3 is TGTGCCAGCAGCGTACTTTCGGGGGGCGAGCAGTACTTC.

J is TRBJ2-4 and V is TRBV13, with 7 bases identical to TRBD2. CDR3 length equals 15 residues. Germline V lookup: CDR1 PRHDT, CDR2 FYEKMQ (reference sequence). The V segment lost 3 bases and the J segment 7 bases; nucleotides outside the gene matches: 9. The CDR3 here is CASSLRGSQVNIQYF. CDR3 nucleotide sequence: TGTGCCAGCAGCTTGCGGGGGTCCCAGGTGAACATTCAGTACTTC.

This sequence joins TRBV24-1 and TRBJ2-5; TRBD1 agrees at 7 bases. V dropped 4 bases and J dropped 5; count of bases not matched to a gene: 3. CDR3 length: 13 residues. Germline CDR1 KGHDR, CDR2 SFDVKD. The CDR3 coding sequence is TGTGCCACCAGTGACGACAGGGCTGAGACCCAGTACTTC. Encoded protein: CATSDDRAETQYF.

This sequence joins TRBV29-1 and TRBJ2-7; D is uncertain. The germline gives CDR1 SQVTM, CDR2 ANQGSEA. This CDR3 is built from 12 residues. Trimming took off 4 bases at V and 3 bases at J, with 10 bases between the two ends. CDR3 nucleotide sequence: TGCAGCGTTGGTCATTTTAGCTACGAGCAGTACTTC. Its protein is CSVGHFSYEQYF.

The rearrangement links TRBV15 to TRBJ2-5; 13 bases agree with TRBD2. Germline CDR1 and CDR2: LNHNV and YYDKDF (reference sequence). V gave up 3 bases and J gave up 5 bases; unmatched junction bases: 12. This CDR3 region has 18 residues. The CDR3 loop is CATSRELTSGGLIETQYF. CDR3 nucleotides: TGTGCCACCAGCAGGGAACTGACTAGCGGGGGGCTGATCGAGACCCAGTACTTC.

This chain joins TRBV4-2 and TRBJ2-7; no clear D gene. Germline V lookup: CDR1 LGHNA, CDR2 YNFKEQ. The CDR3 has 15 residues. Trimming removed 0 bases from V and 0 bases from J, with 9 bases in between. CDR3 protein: CASSQDRARSYEQYF. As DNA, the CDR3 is TGTGCCAGCAGCCAAGATCGGGCACGCTCCTACGAGCAGTACTTC.

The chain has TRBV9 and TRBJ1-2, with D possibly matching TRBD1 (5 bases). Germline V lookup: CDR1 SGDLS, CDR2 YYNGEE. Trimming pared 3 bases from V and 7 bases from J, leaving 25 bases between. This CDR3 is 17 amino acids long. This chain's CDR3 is CASSAPSSPGRVIGYTF. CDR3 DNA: TGTGCCAGCAGCGCCCCGTCGAGTCCGGGACGGGTAATTGGCTACACCTTC.

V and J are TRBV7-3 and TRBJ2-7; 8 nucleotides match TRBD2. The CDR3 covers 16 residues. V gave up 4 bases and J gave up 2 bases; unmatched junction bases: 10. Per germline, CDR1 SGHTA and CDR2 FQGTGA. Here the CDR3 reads CASSSPAGGLPYEQYF. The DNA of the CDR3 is TGTGCCAGCAGCTCCCCCGCGGGGGGTTTACCCTACGAGCAGTACTTC.

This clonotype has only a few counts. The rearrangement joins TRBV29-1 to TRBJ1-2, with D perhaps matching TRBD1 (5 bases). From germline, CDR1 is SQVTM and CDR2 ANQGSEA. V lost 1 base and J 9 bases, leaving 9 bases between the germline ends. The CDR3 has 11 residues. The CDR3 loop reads CSVEAGSRYTF. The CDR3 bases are TGCAGCGTTGAAGCAGGGTCTCGCTACACCTTC.

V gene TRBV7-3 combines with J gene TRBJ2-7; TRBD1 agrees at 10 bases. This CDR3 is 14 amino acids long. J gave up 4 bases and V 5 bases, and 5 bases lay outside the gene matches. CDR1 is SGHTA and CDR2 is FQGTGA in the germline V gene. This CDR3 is CASSLMGQGYEQYF. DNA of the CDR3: TGTGCCAGCAGCCTAATGGGACAGGGGTACGAGCAGTACTTC.

CDR3 DNA: TGCAGTCCCCGGACACCCTCGAACTCTGGGGCCAACGTCCTGACTTTC. Its protein product is CSPRTPSNSGANVLTF. The rearrangement joins TRBV29-1 to TRBJ2-6; D possibly corresponds to TRBD1 (5 bases). Germline CDR1 SQVTM, CDR2 ANQGSEA. The CDR3 length is 16 residues.

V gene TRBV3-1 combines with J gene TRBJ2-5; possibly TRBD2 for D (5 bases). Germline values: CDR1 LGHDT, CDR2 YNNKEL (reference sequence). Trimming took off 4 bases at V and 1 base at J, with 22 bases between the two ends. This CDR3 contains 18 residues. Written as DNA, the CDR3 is TGTGCCAGCAGCCGCAGCGGCTCCGCCCTGACCCTCCAAGAGACCCAGTACTTC. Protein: CASSRSGSALTLQETQYF.